This T cell receptor beta chain was recorded in a study of OX40 agonist ivuxolimab in advanced cancers. For the study at large: Administration of intravenous ivuxolimab to patients occurred every 2 weeks at 0.01 to 10 mg/kg. Three dose-escalation patients had partial responses: one with hepatocellular carcinoma and two with cutaneous melanoma. Patients treated during dose escalation were battling hepatocellular carcinoma, melanoma, renal cell or head and neck cancer.

Here immunoSEQ multiplex PCR was the method, and the copy in TCRdb shows in-frame clones only, minus some. This sample has about 73,000 clones, with around 90% found just once. General observations from the study: Within 6 weeks, CD4+ and CD8+ blood T cells expanded clonally at 0.1 to 3.0 mg/kg.

Germline CDR1 and CDR2: ENHRY and SYGVKD. The CDR3 spans 16 residues. With V trimmed by 10 bases and J by 4 bases, 18 bases remained unmatched. This clone was seen only once. Its target is unknown. This chain joins TRBV10-3 and TRBJ2-7; 8 nucleotides align to TRBD2. Source: CD4+ or CD8+ T cells sorted from blood, taken in a trial of the OX40 agonist ivuxolimab. The clonotype comes from an adult with an advanced solid tumor such as melanoma, head and neck, liver or kidney cancer. CDR3 nucleotide sequence: TGTGCCACCAGACGCCCGGGTAGCGGGGATTATTACGAGCAGTACTTC. Its translation: CATRRPGSGDYYEQYF.